This is a list of T cell receptor beta chains from one sample in a study of blood T cell repertoires in COVID-19. Repertoires were generated with immunoSEQ multiplex PCR, while TCRdb's copy carries only in-frame clones and drops some. The profile shows 350,000 to 400,000 clones, 75% to 90% of them singletons. The specimen was peripheral blood. These receptors were taken from a woman aged 55-69 years with COVID-19, enrolled during active disease. CDR3s include the opening cysteine and the closing phenylalanine or tryptophan. A D gene is named only where the DNA matches it firmly. Size is stated for part of the rows, as once, few or many counts, or as a class when the clone is expanded.

j_call,clone_size,d_call,v_call,cdr3_aa,cdr3_nt
TRBJ2-1,.,TRBD2,TRBV5-4,CASSLDQRGDNEQFF,TGTGCCAGCAGCTTGGACCAGCGGGGGGACAATGAGCAGTTCTTC
TRBJ1-2,.,.,TRBV7-3,CASSPRVVTGRSRGYTF,TGTGCCAGCAGCCCACGGGTCGTGACAGGACGCTCCCGCGGCTACACCTTC
TRBJ1-2,few,TRBD1,TRBV6-5,CASRRDSNYGYTF,TGTGCCAGCAGACGGGACAGTAACTATGGCTACACCTTC
TRBJ2-3,.,.,TRBV2,CASSEGFAPDTQYF,TGTGCCAGCAGTGAAGGATTCGCGCCAGATACGCAGTATTTT
TRBJ2-5,.,.,TRBV30,CAWSVRSAALTLQAMKETQYF,TGTGCCTGGAGTGTAAGATCGGCGGCCCTCACTTTACAGGCGATGAAAGAGACCCAGTACTTC
TRBJ1-2,.,TRBD1,TRBV9,CASSPRREEGGVYGYTF,TGTGCCAGCAGTCCCCGCCGGGAAGAAGGGGGCGTCTATGGCTACACCTTC
TRBJ1-2,.,TRBD1,TRBV5-8,CASRSGQGAWGYTF,TGTGCCAGCAGATCCGGACAGGGGGCTTGGGGCTACACCTTC
TRBJ2-1,.,TRBD2,TRBV27,CASRLASGGSYNEQFF,TGTGCCAGCAGGTTGGCTAGCGGGGGCTCCTACAATGAGCAGTTCTTC
TRBJ2-3,.,.,TRBV19,CASSLWVTNLDTQYF,TGTGCCAGTAGTTTGTGGGTTACTAACCTAGATACGCAGTATTTT
TRBJ2-3,.,TRBD1,TRBV18,CASSLTGDHTDTQYF,TGTGCCAGCTCTCTGACAGGGGACCACACAGATACGCAGTATTTT
TRBJ2-7,once,.,TRBV7-9,CASSLEGGSSYEQYF,TGTGCCAGCAGTCTAGAGGGGGGGAGCTCCTACGAGCAGTACTTC
TRBJ2-1,.,TRBD1,TRBV24-1,CATSGTGRNEQFF,TGTGCCACCAGTGGGACAGGGCGCAATGAGCAGTTCTTC
TRBJ2-7,.,.,TRBV11-3,CASSLTVSYEQYF,TGTGCCAGCAGCTTAACAGTCTCCTACGAGCAGTACTTC
TRBJ2-7,.,.,TRBV4-3,CASSQDSGTAASGYEQYF,TGCGCCAGCAGCCAAGATTCAGGTACAGCGGCCTCGGGATACGAGCAGTACTTC
TRBJ2-7,.,.,TRBV6-2/TRBV6-3,CASSYLLQGQQYF,TGTGCCAGCAGTTATCTACTACAGGGCCAGCAGTACTTC
TRBJ2-5,.,TRBD2,TRBV7-2,CASSPRTRGETQYF,TGTGCCAGCAGCCCCAGGACTAGGGGAGAGACCCAGTACTTC
TRBJ2-7,once,.,TRBV6-5,CASTLWYEQYF,TGTGCCAGCACCCTATGGTACGAGCAGTACTTC
TRBJ2-5,.,TRBD2,TRBV7-2,CASSLVSGGQETQYF,TGTGCCAGCAGCTTAGTTTCGGGGGGGCAAGAGACCCAGTACTTC
TRBJ2-7,.,.,TRBV7-2,CASRSSARGGYEQYF,TGTGCCAGCAGATCATCGGCCAGGGGCGGGTACGAGCAGTACTTC
TRBJ2-2,.,TRBD1,TRBV3-1/TRBV3-2,CASSHSDRGTGELFF,TGTGCCAGCAGCCACTCAGACAGGGGTACCGGGGAGCTGTTTTTT
TRBJ2-2,.,TRBD1,TRBV7-3,CASSASGGLGTGELFF,TGTGCCAGCAGCGCCTCAGGGGGATTGGGCACCGGGGAGCTGTTTTTT
TRBJ2-7,.,TRBD1,TRBV7-9,CASSISHRGPRDEQYF,TGTGCCAGCAGCATATCACACAGGGGGCCCCGGGATGAGCAGTACTTC
TRBJ1-1,.,.,TRBV7-9,CASSLASEVTEAFF,TGTGCCAGCAGCTTAGCTAGTGAAGTCACTGAAGCTTTCTTT
TRBJ2-1,.,.,TRBV24-1,CATSDLGGRGHNEQFF,TGTGCCACCAGTGATTTGGGAGGGCGGGGGCACAATGAGCAGTTCTTC
TRBJ2-7,.,.,TRBV20-1,CSARRSYEQYF,TGCAGTGCTAGGAGGAGCTACGAGCAGTACTTC
TRBJ2-6,.,.,TRBV27,CASSPHGTPGGANVLTF,TGTGCCAGCAGTCCCCACGGGACACCTGGCGGGGCCAACGTCCTGACTTTC
TRBJ2-5,.,TRBD1,TRBV5-1,CASSLTSGTGVVWETQYF,TGCGCCAGCAGCTTGACCTCCGGGACAGGGGTGGTATGGGAGACCCAGTACTTC
TRBJ2-4,once,TRBD1,TRBV10-2,CASSEPPQGAEVKNIQYF,TGCGCCAGCAGTGAGCCACCCCAGGGGGCGGAGGTCAAAAACATTCAGTACTTC
TRBJ1-1,few,.,TRBV3-1/TRBV3-2,CASSHTDKRTEAFF,TGTGCCAGCAGCCATACGGACAAGAGGACTGAAGCTTTCTTT
TRBJ2-5,.,.,TRBV7-9,CASSPPREETQYF,TGTGCCAGCAGTCCCCCCAGGGAAGAGACCCAGTACTTC
TRBJ1-4,.,.,TRBV7-6,CASSPRISGLGEKLFF,TGTGCCAGCAGCCCCCGAATATCGGGTTTGGGTGAAAAACTGTTTTTT
TRBJ2-7,.,.,TRBV6-5,CASSYSSYFEQYF,TGTGCCAGCAGTTACTCTTCCTACTTCGAGCAGTACTTC
TRBJ1-4,once,.,TRBV21-1,CALNREGELLVATNEKLFF,TGTGCCTTAAACCGGGAGGGGGAACTATTAGTTGCAACTAATGAAAAACTGTTTTTT
TRBJ1-4,.,.,TRBV4-2,CASSQDGGGLEKLFF,TGTGCCAGCAGCCAAGATGGGGGGGGGCTGGAAAAACTGTTTTTT
TRBJ2-6,.,.,TRBV7-2,CASSLTGANVLTF,TGTGCCAGCAGCTTAACAGGGGCCAACGTCCTGACTTTC
TRBJ1-3,.,.,TRBV4-2,CASSQDQGGNTIYF,TGTGCCAGCAGCCAAGATCAGGGTGGAAACACCATATATTTT
TRBJ2-7,.,.,TRBV4-1,CASSPTRVSYEQYF,TGCGCCAGCAGTCCAACGAGGGTCTCCTACGAGCAGTACTTC
TRBJ1-1,.,TRBD1,TRBV7-2,CASSLRQGETEAFF,TGTGCCAGCAGCTTAAGACAGGGGGAGACTGAAGCTTTCTTT
TRBJ2-3,.,.,TRBV7-2,CASSLTATDTQYF,TGTGCCAGCAGCTTAACAGCCACAGATACGCAGTATTTT
TRBJ1-4,once,TRBD1,TRBV5-6,CASSHAGQGVNEKLFF,TGTGCCAGCAGCCACGCCGGACAGGGAGTTAATGAAAAACTGTTTTTT
TRBJ1-5,.,TRBD1,TRBV7-9,CASSWDSSYQPQHF,TGTGCCAGCAGCTGGGACAGCTCTTATCAGCCCCAGCATTTT
TRBJ1-1,.,TRBD1,TRBV10-3,CAISGSSTGTFEAFF,TGTGCCATCAGTGGATCTTCGACAGGGACTTTTGAAGCTTTCTTT